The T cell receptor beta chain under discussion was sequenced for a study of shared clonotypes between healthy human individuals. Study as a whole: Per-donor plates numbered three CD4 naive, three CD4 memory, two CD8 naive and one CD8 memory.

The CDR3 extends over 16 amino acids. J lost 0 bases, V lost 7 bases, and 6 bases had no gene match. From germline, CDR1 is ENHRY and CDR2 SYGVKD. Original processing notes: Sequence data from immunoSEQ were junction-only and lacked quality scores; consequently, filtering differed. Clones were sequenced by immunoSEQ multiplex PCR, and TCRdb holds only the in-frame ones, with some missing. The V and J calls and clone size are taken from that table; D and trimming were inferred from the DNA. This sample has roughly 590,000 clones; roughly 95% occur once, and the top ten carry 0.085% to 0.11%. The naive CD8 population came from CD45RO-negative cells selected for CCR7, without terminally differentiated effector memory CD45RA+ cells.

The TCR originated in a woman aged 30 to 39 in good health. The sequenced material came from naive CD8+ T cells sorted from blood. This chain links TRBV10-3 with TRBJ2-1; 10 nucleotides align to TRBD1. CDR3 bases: TGTGCCATCACTGGGACAGGGGATAGCTCCTACAATGAGCAGTTCTTC. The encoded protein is CAITGTGDSSYNEQFF.